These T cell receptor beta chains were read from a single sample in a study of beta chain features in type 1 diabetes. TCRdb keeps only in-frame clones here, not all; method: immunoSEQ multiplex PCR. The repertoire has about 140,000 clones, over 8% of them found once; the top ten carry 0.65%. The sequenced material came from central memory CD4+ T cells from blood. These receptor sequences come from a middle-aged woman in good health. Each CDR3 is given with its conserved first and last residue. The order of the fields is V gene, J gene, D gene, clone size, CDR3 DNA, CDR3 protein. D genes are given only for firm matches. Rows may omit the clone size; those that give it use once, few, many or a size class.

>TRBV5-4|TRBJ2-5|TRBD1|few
TGTGCCAGCAGCCCAAGGGACAGGGTGCGGGAGACCCAGTACTTC
CASSPRDRVRETQYF
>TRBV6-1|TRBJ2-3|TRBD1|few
TGTGCCAGCAGCATGACAGGGTTTACAGATACGCAGTATTTT
CASSMTGFTDTQYF
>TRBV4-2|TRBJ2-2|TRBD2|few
TGTGCCAGCAGCGCACTAGCGGCGAACACCGGGGAGCTGTTTTTT
CASSALAANTGELFF
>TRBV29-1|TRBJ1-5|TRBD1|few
TGCAGCGGACTCAGGGGGGAGGCCCAGCATTTT
CSGLRGEAQHF
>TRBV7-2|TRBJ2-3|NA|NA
TGTGCCAGCAGCCCCCGGTTGGGGGGGGCGTCAGATACGCAGTATTTT
CASSPRLGGASDTQYF
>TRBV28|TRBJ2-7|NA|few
TGTGCCAGCAGTTTATCAGATCCTACGAGCGCTTACTTC
CASSLSDPTSAYF
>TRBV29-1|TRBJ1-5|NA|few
TGCAGCGTTGCACAGGATAGCAATCAGCCCCAGCATTTT
CSVAQDSNQPQHF
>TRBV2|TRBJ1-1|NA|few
TGTGCCAGCACCCTGATGGGAGGAGGCACTGAAGCTTTCTTT
CASTLMGGGTEAFF
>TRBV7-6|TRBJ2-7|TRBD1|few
TGTGCCAGCAGCTTAAGACAGGGGGCCGAAGAGCAGTACTTC
CASSLRQGAEEQYF
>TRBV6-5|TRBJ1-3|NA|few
TGTGCCAGCAGACAGGACGGAACACTTGGAAACACCATATATTTT
CASRQDGTLGNTIYF
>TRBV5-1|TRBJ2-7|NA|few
TGCGCCAGCAGCCCCGGCACAGGGTTTGACGAGCAGTACTTC
CASSPGTGFDEQYF
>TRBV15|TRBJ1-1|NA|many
TGTGCCACCAGCAGAGATCGGGGGAGAGATGAAGCTTTCTTT
CATSRDRGRDEAFF
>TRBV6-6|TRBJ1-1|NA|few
TGTGCCAGCACGGGGGGGGGCGTAGCTTTCTTT
CASTGGGVAFF
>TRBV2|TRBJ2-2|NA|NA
TGTGCCAGCAAGGTACGATTGGAGACCGGGGAGCTGTTTTTT
CASKVRLETGELFF
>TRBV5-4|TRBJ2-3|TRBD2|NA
TGTGCCAGCAGCTTGGCCCGGCTAGCGGGGGCTGGTCATACGCAGTATTTT
CASSLARLAGAGHTQYF
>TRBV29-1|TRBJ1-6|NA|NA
TGCAGCGTTGGACAGACCCATAATTCACCCCTCCACTTT
CSVGQTHNSPLHF
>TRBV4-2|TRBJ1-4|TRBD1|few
TGTGCCAGCAGCGGATCGAACAGGGGAGTGGATGAAAAACTGTTTTTT
CASSGSNRGVDEKLFF
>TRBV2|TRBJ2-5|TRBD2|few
TGTGCCAGCAACACTCTAGCGGGGCAAGAGACCCAGTACTTC
CASNTLAGQETQYF
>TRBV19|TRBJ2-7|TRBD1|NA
TGTGCCAGTAGTATTGGGACAGGACTCTCCTACGAGCAGTACTTC
CASSIGTGLSYEQYF
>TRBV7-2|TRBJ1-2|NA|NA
TGTGCCAGCAGCTTAGGAGGAGGGGTGGTCTATGGCTACACCTTC
CASSLGGGVVYGYTF
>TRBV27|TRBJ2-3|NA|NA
TGTGCCAGCAAACTGCAACCGCCGTCGGATACGCAGTATTTT
CASKLQPPSDTQYF
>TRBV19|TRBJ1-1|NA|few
TGTGCCAGTATTCCAATGGTTCGGGGAAGAACTGAAGCTTTCTTT
CASIPMVRGRTEAFF
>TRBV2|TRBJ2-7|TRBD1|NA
TGTGCCAGCCGACGGACAGGGGTCTACGAGCAGTACTTC
CASRRTGVYEQYF
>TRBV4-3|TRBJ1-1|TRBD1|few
TGCGCCAGCAGCCAACCCTACAGGGGGCGTTACACTGAAGCTTTCTTT
CASSQPYRGRYTEAFF
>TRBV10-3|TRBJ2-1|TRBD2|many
TGTGCCACTAAGACTAGCGGGGGGGCGAATGAGCAGTTCTTC
CATKTSGGANEQFF
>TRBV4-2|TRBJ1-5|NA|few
TGTGCCAGCAGCCAAGCGGGTCAGCCCCAGCATTTT
CASSQAGQPQHF
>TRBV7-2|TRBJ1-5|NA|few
TGTGCCAGCAGCTCAGACCGGGATCGGCCCCAGCATTTT
CASSSDRDRPQHF
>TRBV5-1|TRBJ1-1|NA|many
TGCGCCAGCAGCTTGACAGGGCAGAACACTGAAGCTTTCTTT
CASSLTGQNTEAFF
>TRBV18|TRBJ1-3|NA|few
TGTGCCAGCTCACCGTCCAGGGAAAGGGACACCATATATTTT
CASSPSRERDTIYF
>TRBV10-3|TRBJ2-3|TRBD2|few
TGTGCCATCAGTGATGGTGGCGGGGGGGCGAATACGCAGTATTTT
CAISDGGGGANTQYF
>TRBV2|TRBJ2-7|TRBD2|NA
TGTGCCAGCTCCCTTTCTTTAGCGGGGAGGGCCTACGAGCAGTACTTC
CASSLSLAGRAYEQYF
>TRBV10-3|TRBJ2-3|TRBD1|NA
TGTGCCATCAGTGGGTGGACAGGGAGCACAGATACGCAGTATTTT
CAISGWTGSTDTQYF
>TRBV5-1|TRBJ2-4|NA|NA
TGCGCCAGCAGCGGGCAGACAGGAGGAGAAAACATTCAGTACTTC
CASSGQTGGENIQYF
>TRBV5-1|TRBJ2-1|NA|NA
TGCGCCAGCAGCTTGTACGATCGCAGTGAGCAGTTCTTC
CASSLYDRSEQFF
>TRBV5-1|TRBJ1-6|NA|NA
TGCGCCAGCAGCGACCTACAGGGAAAATACTCACCCCTCCACTTT
CASSDLQGKYSPLHF
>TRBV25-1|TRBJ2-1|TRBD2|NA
TGTGCCAGCAGAGGACTAGCGGCCTACAATGAGCAGTTCTTC
CASRGLAAYNEQFF
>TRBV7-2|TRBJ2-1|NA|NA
TGTGCCAGCAGTCGCCAGGTAAACAATGAGCAGTTCTTC
CASSRQVNNEQFF
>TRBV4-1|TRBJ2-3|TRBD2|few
TGCGCCAGCAGCCACGCCCCCTCGGGCGGGGGGACAGATACGCAGTATTTT
CASSHAPSGGGTDTQYF
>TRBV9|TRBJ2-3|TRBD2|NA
TGTGCCAGCAGCGTAGGCCTAGCGGGGAGTGGTGGGACAGATACGCAGTATTTT
CASSVGLAGSGGTDTQYF
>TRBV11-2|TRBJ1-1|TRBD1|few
TGTGCCAGCAGACCAAAGGACAGGATCGGCACTGAAGCTTTCTTT
CASRPKDRIGTEAFF
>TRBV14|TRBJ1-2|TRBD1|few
TGTGCCAGCAGCCCCCAGGACAGGGGCGGCTACACCTTC
CASSPQDRGGYTF
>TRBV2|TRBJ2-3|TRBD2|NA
TGTGCCAGCAGTGAAGCTAGCGGGGGGGCCTACGATACGCAGTATTTT
CASSEASGGAYDTQYF
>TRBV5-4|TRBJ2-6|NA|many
TGTGCCAGCAGCTTTCCGTTCTCTGGGGCCAACGTCCTGACTTTC
CASSFPFSGANVLTF
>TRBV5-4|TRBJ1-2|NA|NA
TGTGCCAGCAGCTTGGGAGGGAACATTGGCTACACCTTC
CASSLGGNIGYTF
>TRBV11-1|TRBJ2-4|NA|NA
TGTGCCAGCAGCCCCCTGCCGGGTGACATTCAGTACTTC
CASSPLPGDIQYF
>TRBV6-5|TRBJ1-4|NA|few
TGTGCCAGCAGCGCCGGGAGGAGCCGTAATGAAAAACTGTTTTTT
CASSAGRSRNEKLFF
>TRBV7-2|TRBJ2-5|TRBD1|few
TGTGCCAGCAACCGGGACAGGGGCTTAGAGACCCAGTACTTC
CASNRDRGLETQYF
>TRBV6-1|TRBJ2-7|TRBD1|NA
TGTGCCAGCAGTGAAGGGACAGGGGTCTACGAGCAGTACTTC
CASSEGTGVYEQYF
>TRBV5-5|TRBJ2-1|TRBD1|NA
TGTGCCAGCAGCTCTTTGTTCCGGGACAGGGTCGCCTACAATGAGCAGTTCTTC
CASSSLFRDRVAYNEQFF
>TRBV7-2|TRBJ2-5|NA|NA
TGTGCCAGCAGCTCCGGTCGTGGTAGATCAGAGACCCAGTACTTC
CASSSGRGRSETQYF
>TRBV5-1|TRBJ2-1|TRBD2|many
TGCGCCAGCAGCGTGGGGGAGGCGGGGGGGTACAATGAGCAGTTCTTC
CASSVGEAGGYNEQFF
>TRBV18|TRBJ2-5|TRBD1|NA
TGTGCCAGCTCACGGGGACAGGGGCAAGAGACCCAGTACTTC
CASSRGQGQETQYF